This TCR beta chain was documented in a study of shared clonotypes between healthy human individuals. For the study at large: Each donor's CD8 memory used one plate, CD8 naive two, each CD4 subset three.

Here immunoSEQ multiplex PCR was the method, and the copy in TCRdb shows in-frame clones only, minus some. The repertoire has approximately 2,200,000 clones, approximately 94% of them found once; the top ten carry roughly 1.7%. Positive CCR7 selection of CD45RO-negative cells yielded the naive CD8 cells, and terminally differentiated effector memory CD45RA+ cells were excluded. All the donors were Caucasian adults who lived in Nashville, Tennessee. The CDR3 has 14 residues. Per the germline V gene, CDR1 is LGHNA and CDR2 is YNFKEQ. The germline V and J ends were trimmed by 1 base and 9 bases, with 13 bases remaining between them.

The source material was naive CD8+ T cells from PBMCs. The J gene is TRBJ2-1, the V gene TRBV4-2; tentative D call: TRBD2 (6 bases). This sequence was found in a man aged 18 to 29 in good health. Some clones in this sample may be carry-over from other donors' samples. The CDR3 protein is CASSQAAGSGEQFF. The CDR3 DNA follows: TGTGCCAGCAGCCAAGCTGCGGGATCTGGTGAGCAGTTCTTC.